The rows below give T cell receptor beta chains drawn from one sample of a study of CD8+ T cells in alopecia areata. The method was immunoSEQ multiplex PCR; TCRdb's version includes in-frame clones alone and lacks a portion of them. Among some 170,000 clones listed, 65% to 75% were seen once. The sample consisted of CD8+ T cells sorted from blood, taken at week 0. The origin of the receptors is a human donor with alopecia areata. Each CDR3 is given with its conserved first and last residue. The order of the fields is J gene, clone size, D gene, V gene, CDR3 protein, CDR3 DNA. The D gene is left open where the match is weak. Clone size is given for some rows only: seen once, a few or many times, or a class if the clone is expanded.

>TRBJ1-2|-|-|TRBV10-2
CASSGGGGYTF
TGCGCCAGCAGTGGGGGCGGCGGCTACACCTTC
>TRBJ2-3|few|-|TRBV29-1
CSVEDLRDTQYF
TGCAGCGTTGAAGATCTCAGGGATACGCAGTATTTT
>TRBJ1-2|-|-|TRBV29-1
CSVETGYGYTF
TGCAGCGTTGAAACGGGCTATGGCTACACCTTC
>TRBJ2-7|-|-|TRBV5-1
CASRDTSSYEQYF
TGCGCCAGCAGGGACACCAGCTCCTACGAGCAGTACTTC
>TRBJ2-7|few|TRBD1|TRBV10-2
CASSESTGTEYYEQYF
TGCGCCAGCAGTGAGTCGACGGGGACAGAATACTACGAGCAGTACTTC
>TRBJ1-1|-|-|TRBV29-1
CSVVGGSLTEAFF
TGCAGCGTTGTTGGAGGGAGTTTAACTGAAGCTTTCTTT
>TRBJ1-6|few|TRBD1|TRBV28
CASSLDRAGNSPLHF
TGTGCCAGCAGTTTAGACAGGGCTGGGAATTCACCCCTCCACTTT
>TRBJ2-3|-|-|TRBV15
CATRGARLKDTQYF
TGTGCCACCCGCGGGGCCCGCTTGAAAGATACGCAGTATTTT
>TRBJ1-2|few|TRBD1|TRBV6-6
CASSYSPPGQGTGYTF
TGTGCCAGCAGTTACTCACCACCGGGACAGGGAACTGGCTACACCTTC
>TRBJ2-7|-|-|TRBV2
CASSLMGNEQYF
TGTGCCAGCAGTCTAATGGGAAACGAGCAGTACTTC
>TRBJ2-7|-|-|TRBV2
CASTDENGGEQYF
TGTGCTAGCACAGACGAAAATGGGGGAGAGCAGTACTTC
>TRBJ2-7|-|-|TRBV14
CASSLASHYEQYF
TGTGCCAGCAGCTTGGCCAGCCACTACGAGCAGTACTTC
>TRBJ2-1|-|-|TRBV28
CASSLVGRSSNEQFF
TGTGCCAGCAGTTTAGTGGGGCGTTCTAGCAATGAGCAGTTCTTC
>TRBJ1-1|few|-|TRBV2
CASIKTVEAFF
TGTGCCAGCATAAAGACAGTTGAAGCTTTCTTT
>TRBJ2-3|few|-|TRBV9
CASSARSPTQYF
TGTGCCAGCAGCGCGAGGAGTCCTACGCAGTATTTT
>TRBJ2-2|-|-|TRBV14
CASSQDEVPLTGELFF
TGTGCCAGCAGCCAAGATGAAGTGCCACTAACCGGGGAGCTGTTTTTT
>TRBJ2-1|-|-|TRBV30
CAWTPGVNEQFF
TGTGCCTGGACGCCGGGCGTCAATGAGCAGTTCTTC
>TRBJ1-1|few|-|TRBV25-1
CATVMNTEAFF
TGTGCCACCGTCATGAACACTGAAGCTTTCTTT
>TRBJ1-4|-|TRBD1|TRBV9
CASSGRTGFGEKLFF
TGTGCCAGCAGCGGACGGACAGGGTTTGGGGAAAAACTGTTTTTT
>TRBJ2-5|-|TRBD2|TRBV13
CASSPLGGETQYF
TGTGCCAGCAGCCCCCTGGGAGGGGAGACCCAGTACTTC
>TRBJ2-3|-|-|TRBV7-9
CASSFGSTDTQYF
TGTGCCAGCAGCTTCGGTAGCACAGATACGCAGTATTTT
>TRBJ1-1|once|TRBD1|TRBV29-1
CSVWTGEAFF
TGCAGCGTTTGGACAGGTGAAGCTTTCTTT
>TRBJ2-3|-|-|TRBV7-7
CASSPRGVGSTDTQYF
TGTGCCAGCAGCCCTCGAGGTGTGGGTTCGACAGATACGCAGTATTTT
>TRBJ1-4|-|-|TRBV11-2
CASSLIGELFF
TGTGCCAGCAGCTTGATTGGAGAACTGTTTTTT
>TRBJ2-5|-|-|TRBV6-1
CASSAYSSGETQYF
TGTGCCAGCAGTGCGTATTCGTCGGGGGAGACCCAGTACTTC
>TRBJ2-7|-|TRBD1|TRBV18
CASSPGQGGSEQYF
TGTGCCAGCTCACCAGGACAGGGAGGTTCCGAGCAGTACTTC
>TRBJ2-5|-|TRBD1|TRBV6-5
CASSPGQGGQETQYF
TGTGCCAGCAGTCCCGGACAGGGCGGGCAGGAGACCCAGTACTTC
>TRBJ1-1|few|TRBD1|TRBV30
CAWTTGATEAFF
TGTGCCTGGACCACAGGGGCCACTGAAGCTTTCTTT
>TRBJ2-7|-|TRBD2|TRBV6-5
CASSYGGGAAYEQYF
TGTGCCAGCAGTTACGGCGGGGGGGCCGCCTACGAGCAGTACTTC
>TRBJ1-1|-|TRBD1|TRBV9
CASSVVRQGTEAFF
TGTGCCAGCAGCGTTGTGAGACAGGGGACTGAAGCTTTCTTT
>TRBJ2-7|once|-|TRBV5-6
CASSLWAAYEQYF
TGTGCCAGCAGCTTGTGGGCGGCCTACGAGCAGTACTTC
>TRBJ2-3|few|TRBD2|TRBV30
CAWSGGASGYTDTQYF
TGTGCCTGGAGTGGAGGAGCTAGCGGGTACACAGATACGCAGTATTTT
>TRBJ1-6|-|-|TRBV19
CASSVTGSSYNSPLHF
TGTGCCAGTAGTGTCACAGGGAGCTCCTATAATTCACCCCTCCACTTT
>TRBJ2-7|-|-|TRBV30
CAWAPGWPYEQYF
TGTGCCTGGGCCCCTGGCTGGCCCTACGAGCAGTACTTC
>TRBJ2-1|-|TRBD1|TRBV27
CASSPTGRDEQFF
TGTGCCAGCAGTCCGACAGGGCGGGATGAGCAGTTCTTC
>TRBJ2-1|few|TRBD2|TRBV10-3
CAISESSPLAGGYNEQFF
TGTGCCATCAGTGAGTCGTCCCCCTTAGCGGGGGGATACAATGAGCAGTTCTTC
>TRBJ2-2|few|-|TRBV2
CASQRTSNTGELFF
TGTGCCAGCCAAAGGACAAGCAACACCGGGGAGCTGTTTTTT
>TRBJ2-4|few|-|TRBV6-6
CASSQSAVAKNIQYF
TGTGCCAGCAGCCAATCAGCGGTAGCCAAAAACATTCAGTACTTC
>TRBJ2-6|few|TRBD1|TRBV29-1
CSVGPPGQGSDWANVLTF
TGCAGCGTGGGACCCCCGGGACAGGGCTCCGACTGGGCCAACGTCCTGACTTTC
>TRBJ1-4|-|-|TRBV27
CASSFLQDKTTNEKLFF
TGTGCCAGCAGTTTCCTCCAAGACAAAACAACTAATGAAAAACTGTTTTTT
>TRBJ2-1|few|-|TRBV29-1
CSADVSSYNEQFF
TGCAGCGCTGACGTTAGCTCCTACAATGAGCAGTTCTTC